This TCR beta chain is drawn from a study of cytomegalovirus exposure and HLA in healthy donors. Study overall: There were approximately 81 million unique TCRs (from HLA-typed donors) in an early data release. Study-level findings and limits: Earlier results showed most TCR beta V segments being productive about 87% or about 30% of the time. On later analysis, the bulk of CMV-associated TCR beta chains appeared to be HLA-restricted. Among donors in an Asian-associated ancestry cluster, a later analysis reportedly found fewer N-insertions than the approximately 700-donor mean.

Note on this clone: Its antigen is as yet unknown.

With 60 Vbeta and 13 Jbeta primers, the PCR was carried out. Using immunoSEQ multiplex PCR, the repertoire was profiled, and TCRdb retains in-frame clones only, with some absent. The sample consists of roughly 100,000 clones, about 70% of them appearing once. Source material: PBMCs. The receptor's source is a man in his thirties or forties in good health and CMV-seronegative.

The CDR3, as DNA: TGTGCCAGCAGTGGGGACAGGGTCACCTACGAGCAGTACTTC. Its protein product is CASSGDRVTYEQYF. The rearrangement uses TRBV2 and TRBJ2-7; TRBD1 matches at 9 bases. This CDR3 comprises 14 residues. CDR1 and CDR2 (germline): SNHLY, FYNNEI. V shed 4 bases, J shed 2 bases, and the junction held 3 bases outside the gene matches.